This T cell receptor (beta chain) was found in a study of CXCR3-negative and CXCR3-positive naive CD8 T cells. Turning to the study itself: For each library, about 1.5 +/- 0.3 million TRB reads were obtained, about 135 million in total. Broader study findings: Diversity in memory CD8+ cells fell much lower than the comparably high levels seen in both naive subsets.

The CDR3 has 14 amino acids. In germline, CDR1 is SQVTM, CDR2 ANQGSEA. Comments on this clonotype: Its antigen is unknown.

UMI-labeled TRB cDNA libraries were prepared by 5' RACE. TCRdb re-called the 5' RACE reads; one entry per CDR3 protein, DNA not given. This sample's table has 100,000 to 150,000 distinct CDR3 sequences. The sample consisted of naive CXCR3- CD8+ T cells from blood. Stated subset: CD45RO-CCR7+CD27+CD95- naive CD8+ T cells lacking CXCR3 (TNR3-). The receptor was derived from a human donor in good health. Some clones in this sample may be carry-over from other donors' samples. The chain is built from TRBV29-1 and TRBJ2-7; the D call from TCRdb, TRBD1, cannot be confirmed without DNA. CDR3 in amino acids: CSVEGQGNSYEQYF.